This T cell receptor beta chain was documented in a study of blood T cells in healthy people across ages. Study background: About one barcoded beta molecule per two T cells was the capture yield of template switching.

With regard to this clonotype: Its antigen is unknown.

Germline CDR1 MNHEY, CDR2 SMNVEV (reference sequence). V gave up 6 bases and J gave up 4 bases, with 18 bases separating them. CDR3 length: 15 amino acids. Study-wide results and caveats: Unsorted PBMC input precluded a conclusive naive versus antigen-experienced comparison.

It was with a sample-barcoded 5' primer and a J-beta primer mix that a second PCR of roughly 6 to 12 cycles was run. From the 5' RACE reads, TCRdb called clonotypes with MiXCR, one entry per CDR3 protein. The sample holds under 1,100,000 distinct CDR3 sequences, roughly a quarter seen once. This sample also belongs to another study, concerning T cells of mothers and their children. Turning to that study: The yield was over 8.5 million TCR beta CDR3 reads from each mother and some 3 million from each child. In unrelated and related pairs, TCR recombination output is shaped in a similar way by thymic selection.

The V and J genes are TRBV27 and TRBJ1-2; the D gene is possibly TRBD1 (5 bases). The specimen sequenced was blood. This clonotype originated in a girl aged 2 to 9 in good health. Here the CDR3 DNA reads TGTGCCAGCAGCTTAATGTGGGGGGAGGTCTATGGCTACACCTTC. Protein sequence: CASSLMWGEVYGYTF.